This T cell receptor beta chain was sequenced during a study of preoperative IRX-2 immunotherapy in early breast cancer. Libraries were prepared by immunoSEQ multiplex PCR; TCRdb keeps only in-frame clonotypes and omits some of them. Of over 20,000 clones detected, roughly four fifths appear once; the ten largest clones hold approximately 1.3%. The treatment was: preoperative locoregional IRX-2 cytokine immunotherapy. Preoperative locoregional IRX-2 cytokine immunotherapy was tested in the phase Ib source study. The starting material was lymph node tissue, obtained after IRX-2 immunotherapy. The TCR sequence derives from a human donor with breast cancer.

The CDR3 loop reads CASSLGRGDGELFF. CDR3 bases: TGCGCCAGCAGCTTGGGACGGGGTGACGGGGAGCTGTTTTTT. The V and J genes are TRBV5-1 and TRBJ2-2; TRBD2 might be the D (5 bases). This CDR3 has 14 amino acids. Trimming left V 0 bases short and J 7 bases short, with 10 bases between. Germline V CDR1 and CDR2: SGHRS, YFSETQ.